The rows below give T cell receptor beta chains drawn from one sample of a study of blood T cells in healthy people across ages. TCRdb called the 5' RACE reads again in MiXCR, with one record for every CDR3 protein. The top ten hold over 9% of the sample, which has around 1.5 million distinct CDR3 sequences, about 35% seen once. The sequencing sample was made of blood. The source of these receptors is a woman aged 25 to 39 in good health. Each CDR3 is given without its conserved first and last residue.

V: TRBV7-9; J: TRBJ1-1; CDR3: ASSLDGGSAF
V: TRBV7-9; J: TRBJ2-5; CDR3: ASSLELRDQETQY
V: TRBV20-1; J: TRBJ1-5; CDR3: SARVQGDYSNQPQH
V: TRBV27; J: TRBJ2-3; CDR3: ASSFSGAEGTDTQY
V: TRBV29-1; J: TRBJ1-2; CDR3: SVDRDTDYGYT
V: TRBV9; J: TRBJ2-3; CDR3: ASSQAGGFPDTQY
V: TRBV12-3/TRBV12-4; J: TRBJ2-2; CDR3: ASSFSGNGERF
V: TRBV9; J: TRBJ1-2; CDR3: ASSVGVLANYGYT
V: TRBV4-2; J: TRBJ2-7; CDR3: ASSQVGEGLSYEQY
V: TRBV7-6; J: TRBJ2-7; CDR3: ASSLEPGHVCSYEQY